These 21 T cell receptor beta chains were all obtained from the same sample, sequenced in a study of cytomegalovirus exposure and HLA in healthy donors. The protocol was immunoSEQ multiplex PCR, while the TCRdb copy is restricted to in-frame clones and leaves out a portion. Of around 200,000 clones listed, just over 85% were seen once; the top ten hold 2.5% to 3.5%. The sequenced sample was PBMCs. Receptor source: a young woman in good health and CMV-seronegative.

This chain uses TRBV27 with TRBJ2-5; TRBD1 matches 7 bases. The germline gives CDR1 MNHEY, CDR2 SMNVEV (reference sequence). V lost 7 bases to trimming and J lost 5 bases; unmatched junction nucleotides: 13. The CDR3 is made up of 15 amino acids. CDR3 in DNA: TGTGCCAGCAACGTTGTAGGGGGCGTATTTGAGACCCAGTACTTC. It specifies CASNVVGGVFETQYF.

The chain couples TRBV5-4 to TRBJ2-3; D call uncertain. The CDR3 is made up of 14 amino acids. Looked up from germline, CDR1 is SGHNT and CDR2 is YYREEE (reference sequence). V dropped 7 bases and J dropped 4 bases, with 16 bases sitting between them. CDR3 in amino acids: CASEKSLSPDTQYF. The CDR3 nucleotides read TGTGCCAGCGAGAAATCTTTGTCCCCAGATACGCAGTATTTT.

In DNA form, the CDR3 reads TGTGCCAGCAACCACCTCGCTTTGGGGGGGCATCAGCCCCAGCATTTT. Protein product: CASNHLALGGHQPQHF. The chain has TRBV28 and TRBJ1-5, with D maybe TRBD1 (6 bases). The CDR3 totals 16 residues. The V gene lost 7 bases and the J gene lost 5 bases, with 21 bases spanning the gap. Germline CDR1 MDHEN, CDR2 SYDVKM.

The V call is TRBV2, the J call TRBJ1-2, with D perhaps matching TRBD1 (5 bases). The CDR3 loop spans 13 amino acids. V lost 7 bases to trimming and J lost 2 bases, with 11 bases between them. The germline V gene encodes CDR1 SNHLY and CDR2 FYNNEI. The chain's CDR3 is CASKSDMNYGYTF. In DNA form, the CDR3 reads TGTGCCAGCAAGTCGGACATGAACTATGGCTACACCTTC.

The gene calls are TRBV7-8 and TRBJ2-7, with TRBD2 matching 11 bases. This CDR3 region has 15 residues. The V gene's germline CDR1 is SGHVS and CDR2 FQNEAQ. V was pared by 5 bases and J by 5 bases, with 8 bases of the junction left unmatched. Here the CDR3 reads CASSISGRAFHEQYF. CDR3 DNA: TGTGCCAGCAGCATTAGCGGGAGGGCCTTCCACGAGCAGTACTTC.

The CDR3 region has the DNA TGTGCCAGCAGTTTCGGACTAGCGGCCACCGGGGAGCTGTTTTTT. This gives the protein CASSFGLAATGELFF. J is TRBJ2-2 and V is TRBV28; 10 nucleotides agree with TRBD2. V was clipped by 3 bases and J by 4 bases; unmatched bases: 2. Germline V gives CDR1 MDHEN, CDR2 SYDVKM. The CDR3 extends over 15 amino acids.

This clone appeared a single time. V is TRBV2 and J is TRBJ2-1, with TRBD1 identical over 7 bases. V lost 8 bases to trimming and J lost 7 bases; unmatched junction nucleotides: 5. Per germline, CDR1 SNHLY and CDR2 FYNNEI. The CDR3 runs to 12 residues. CDR3 sequence: CASSGTVNEQFF. In DNA, the CDR3 is TGTGCCAGCTCTGGGACAGTTAATGAGCAGTTCTTC.

The V gene is TRBV7-9, the J gene TRBJ2-3; D call uncertain. The ends were cut back, 4 bases at V and 6 bases at J, with 8 bases in the middle. The CDR3 has 12 amino acids. Germline loops: CDR1 SEHNR, CDR2 FQNEAQ (reference sequence). The CDR3 here is CASSSYSDTQYF. The CDR3 DNA sequence: TGTGCCAGCAGCTCATACTCGGATACGCAGTATTTT.

The chain has TRBV27 and TRBJ2-1, with TRBD2 identical over 12 bases. The V gene end was trimmed by 2 bases and the J gene end by 7 bases; junction bases not matched to a gene: 3. This CDR3 has 15 amino acids. The germline V gene encodes CDR1 MNHEY and CDR2 SMNVEV (reference sequence). The CDR3 is CASSLGLAGSNEQFF. The CDR3 DNA reads as TGTGCCAGCAGTTTAGGACTAGCGGGAAGTAATGAGCAGTTCTTC.

The chain recombines TRBV29-1 with TRBJ1-2; D is possibly TRBD1 (5 bases). The germline gives CDR1 SQVTM, CDR2 ANQGSEA. The ends were cut back, 0 bases at V and 8 bases at J, with 13 bases in the middle. The CDR3 runs 13 residues. DNA of the CDR3: TGCAGCGTTGAAGATAAGGGCAGGGTCGGCTACACCTTC. This codes for CSVEDKGRVGYTF.

This chain uses TRBV10-3 with TRBJ2-7, with 9 positions matching TRBD1. The junction had 20 bases not matched to a gene; V was cut back by 7 bases and J by 1 base. The CDR3 is 19 amino acids. Germline-derived CDR1 and CDR2 are ENHRY and SYGVKD. CDR3 region: CAIILLQQGARVESYEQYF. CDR3 sequence (DNA): TGTGCCATCATTCTTCTACAACAGGGGGCGCGGGTCGAATCCTACGAGCAGTACTTC.

The CDR3 here is CSGGDGYTGELFF. The CDR3 DNA is TGCAGCGGGGGGGACGGCTACACCGGGGAGCTGTTTTTT. V usage is TRBV29-1 and J usage is TRBJ2-2, with a weak D call TRBD2 (6 bases). V was trimmed by 7 bases and J by 3 bases, leaving 12 bases between them. CDR3 length equals 13 residues. Germline-derived CDR1 and CDR2 are SQVTM and ANQGSEA.

The chain links TRBV4-1 to TRBJ2-1; TRBD1 aligns across 12 bases. The CDR3 totals 20 residues. Looked up from germline, CDR1 is MGHRA and CDR2 is YSYEKL. V lost 0 bases and J lost 1; bases outside the gene matches: 10. CDR3 amino acids: CASSQDLMGQGAVSYNEQFF. CDR3 in DNA: TGCGCCAGCAGCCAAGATTTGATGGGACAGGGGGCAGTATCCTACAATGAGCAGTTCTTC.

The chain joins TRBV10-3 to TRBJ2-5; 14 positions match TRBD2. V trimming: 2 bases; J trimming: 1 base; junction bases outside the gene matches: 0. The CDR3 spans 16 residues. Looked up from germline, CDR1 is ENHRY and CDR2 is SYGVKD. The CDR3 sequence: CAISEGLAGGQETQYF. Written as DNA, the CDR3 is TGTGCCATCAGTGAGGGACTAGCGGGGGGCCAAGAGACCCAGTACTTC.

V gene TRBV2 combines with J gene TRBJ2-7, with 7 bases matching TRBD2. V lost 2 bases and J lost 6; bases outside the gene matches: 7. The germline CDR1 and CDR2 sequences are SNHLY and FYNNEI. CDR3 length: 14 residues. CDR3 region: CASSERAGASEQYF. The CDR3 coding sequence is TGTGCCAGCAGTGAACGGGCGGGAGCCTCCGAGCAGTACTTC. Based on the CDR3 plus reference TRBV2 and TRBJ2-7, the full variable domain is EPEVTQTPSHQVTQMGQEVILRCVPISNHLYFYWYRQILGQKVEFLVSFYNNEISEKSEIFDDQFSVERPDGSNFTLKIRSTKLEDSAMYFCASSERAGASEQYFGPGTRLTVT.

The chain uses TRBV7-9 and TRBJ2-7, with 7 bases identical to TRBD1. Germline V gene sequence: CDR1 SEHNR, CDR2 FQNEAQ (reference sequence). The CDR3 extends over 14 amino acids. Trimming at V came to 6 bases and at J to 6 bases, leaving 11 bases not matched to a gene. CDR3 region: CASSQDRENGEQYF. CDR3 in DNA: TGTGCCAGCAGTCAAGACAGGGAAAACGGCGAGCAGTACTTC.

The chain recombines TRBV10-3 with TRBJ2-5; weak D call: TRBD1 (6 bases). The CDR3 contains 15 residues. CDR1 is ENHRY, CDR2 SYGVKD, per germline. The V end was cut by 1 base, the J end by 5 bases, with 14 bases between. Here the CDR3 reads CAISELGGIGETQYF. The CDR3 DNA follows: TGTGCCATCAGTGAGTTAGGGGGTATCGGCGAGACCCAGTACTTC.

The gene calls are TRBV6-6 and TRBJ2-3; the D is unclear. The CDR3 has 12 residues. Germline V gene lookup returns CDR1 MNHNY and CDR2 SVGAGI (reference sequence). The V gene lost 2 bases and the J gene lost 5 bases, with 5 bases spanning the gap. The CDR3 nucleotides are TGTGCCAGCAGTTACGTCGGAGATACGCAGTATTTT. Protein sequence: CASSYVGDTQYF.

The V gene is TRBV5-1, the J gene TRBJ2-1, with 7 bases identical to TRBD1. Germline V gene sequence: CDR1 SGHRS, CDR2 YFSETQ. V dropped 1 base and J dropped 5; count of bases not matched to a gene: 6. The CDR3 has 15 amino acids. This CDR3 is CASSLRLGTDNEQFF. In DNA form, the CDR3 reads TGCGCCAGCAGCTTGAGGTTAGGGACAGACAATGAGCAGTTCTTC.

This rearrangement joins TRBV7-9 to TRBJ2-7; TRBD2 agrees at 9 bases. CDR3 length: 15 residues. Germline V gene lookup returns CDR1 SEHNR and CDR2 FQNEAQ (reference sequence). V gave up 0 bases and J gave up 5 bases; unmatched junction bases: 5. The CDR3 DNA is TGTGCCAGCAGCTTAGCCGGCGGGAGGGTAGACGAGCAGTACTTC. Amino acids: CASSLAGGRVDEQYF. Together with reference TRBV7-9 and TRBJ2-7, the CDR3 gives the full variable domain: DTGVSQNPRHKITKRGQNVTFRCDPISEHNRLYWYRQTLGQGPEFLTYFQNEAQLEKSRLLSDRFSAERPKGSFSTLEIQRTEQGDSAMYLCASSLAGGRVDEQYFGPGTRLTVT.

V gene TRBV19 combines with J gene TRBJ1-5; no reliable D call. CDR3 length: 13 amino acids. Germline V gene lookup returns CDR1 LNHDA and CDR2 SQIVND (reference sequence). With 5 bases removed from V and 0 bases from J, the gap between germline ends came to 5 bases. The CDR3 nucleotides are TGTGCCAGTAGTGCCGGTAGCAATCAGCCCCAGCATTTT. This codes for CASSAGSNQPQHF.